This TCR beta chain was sequenced during a study of blood T cell repertoires in COVID-19. Germline V gene sequence: CDR1 ENHRY, CDR2 SYGVKD. This CDR3 region has 13 residues. Trimming pared 8 bases from V and 7 bases from J, leaving 15 bases between. This clone was observed a few times. Clones were sequenced by immunoSEQ multiplex PCR, and TCRdb holds only the in-frame ones, with some missing. Among 200,000 to 250,000 clones listed, more than 75% were seen once. The chain uses TRBV10-3 and TRBJ1-5; D not resolved. The sequencing sample was made of peripheral blood. The origin of this receptor is a man of 80 years or more with acute or convalescent COVID-19. This CDR3 is CAISFSSEQPQHF. As DNA, the CDR3 is TGTGCCATCTCCTTTAGTAGTGAGCAGCCCCAGCATTTT.